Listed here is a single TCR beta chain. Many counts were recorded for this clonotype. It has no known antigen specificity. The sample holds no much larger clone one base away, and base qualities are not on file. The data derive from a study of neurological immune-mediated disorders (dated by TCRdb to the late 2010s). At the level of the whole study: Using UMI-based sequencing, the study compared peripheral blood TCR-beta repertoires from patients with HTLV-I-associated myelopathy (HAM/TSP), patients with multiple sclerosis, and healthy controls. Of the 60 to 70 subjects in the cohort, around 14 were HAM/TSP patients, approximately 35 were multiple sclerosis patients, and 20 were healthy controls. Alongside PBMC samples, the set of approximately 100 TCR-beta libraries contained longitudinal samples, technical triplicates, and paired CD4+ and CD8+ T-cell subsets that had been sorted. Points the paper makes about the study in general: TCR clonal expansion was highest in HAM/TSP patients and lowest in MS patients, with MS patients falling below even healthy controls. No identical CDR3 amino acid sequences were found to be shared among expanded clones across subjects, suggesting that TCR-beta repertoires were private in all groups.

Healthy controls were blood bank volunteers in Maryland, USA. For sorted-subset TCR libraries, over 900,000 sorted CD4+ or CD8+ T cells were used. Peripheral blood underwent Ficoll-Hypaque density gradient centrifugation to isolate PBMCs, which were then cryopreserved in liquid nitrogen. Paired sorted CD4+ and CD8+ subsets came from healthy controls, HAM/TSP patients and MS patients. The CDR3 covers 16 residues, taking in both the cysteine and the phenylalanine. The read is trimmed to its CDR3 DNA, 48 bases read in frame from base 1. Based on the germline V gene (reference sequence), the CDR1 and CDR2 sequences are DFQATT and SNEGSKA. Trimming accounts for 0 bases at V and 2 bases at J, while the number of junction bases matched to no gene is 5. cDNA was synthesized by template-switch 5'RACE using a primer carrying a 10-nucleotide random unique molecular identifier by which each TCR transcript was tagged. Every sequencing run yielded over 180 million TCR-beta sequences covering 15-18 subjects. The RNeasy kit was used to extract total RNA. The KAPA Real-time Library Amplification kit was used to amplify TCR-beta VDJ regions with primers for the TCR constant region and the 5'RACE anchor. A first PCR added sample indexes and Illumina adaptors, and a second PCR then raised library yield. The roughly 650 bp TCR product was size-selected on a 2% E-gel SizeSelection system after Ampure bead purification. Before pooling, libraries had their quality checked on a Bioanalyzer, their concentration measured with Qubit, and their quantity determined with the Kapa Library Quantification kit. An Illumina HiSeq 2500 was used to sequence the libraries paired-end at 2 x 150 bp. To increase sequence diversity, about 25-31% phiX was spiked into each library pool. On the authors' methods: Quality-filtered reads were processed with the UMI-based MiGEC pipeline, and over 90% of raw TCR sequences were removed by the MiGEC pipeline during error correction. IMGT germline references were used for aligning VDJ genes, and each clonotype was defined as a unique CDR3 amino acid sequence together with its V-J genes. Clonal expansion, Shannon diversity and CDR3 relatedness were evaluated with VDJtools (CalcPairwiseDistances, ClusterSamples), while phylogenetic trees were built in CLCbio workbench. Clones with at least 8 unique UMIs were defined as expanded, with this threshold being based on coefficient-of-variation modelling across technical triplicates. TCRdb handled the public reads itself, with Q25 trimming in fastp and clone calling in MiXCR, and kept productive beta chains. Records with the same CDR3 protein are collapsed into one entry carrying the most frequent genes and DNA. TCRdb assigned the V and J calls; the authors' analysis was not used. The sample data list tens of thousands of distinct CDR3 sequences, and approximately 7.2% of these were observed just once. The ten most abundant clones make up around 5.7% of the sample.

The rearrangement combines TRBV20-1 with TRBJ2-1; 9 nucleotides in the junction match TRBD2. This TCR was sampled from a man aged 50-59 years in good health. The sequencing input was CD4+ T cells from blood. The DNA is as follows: TGCAGTGCTAGAGACCGCGGGAGGGGTACCTACAATGAGCAGTTCTTC. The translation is CSARDRGRGTYNEQFF.